This T cell receptor beta chain was identified in a study of blood T cell repertoires in COVID-19. Assay used: immunoSEQ multiplex PCR; TCRdb lists only in-frame clones, some missing. The sample includes fewer than 200,000 clones, roughly 82% of them seen just once. Germline V gives CDR1 SGHTA, CDR2 FQGNSA. V gave up 1 base and J gave up 8 bases, with 17 bases separating them. This CDR3 has 16 residues. This TCR came from a woman in her thirties or forties with COVID-19, enrolled during active disease. What was sequenced was peripheral blood. This chain links TRBV7-2 with TRBJ1-4, with D maybe TRBD1 (6 bases). The CDR3 nucleotides are TGTGCCAGCAGCTTAGGTTTAGGTCAGGGGAGAGAAAAACTGTTTTTT. This gives the protein CASSLGLGQGREKLFF.